Listed below are T cell receptor beta chains from one sample, sequenced in a study of blood T cell repertoires in COVID-19. This table comes from immunoSEQ multiplex PCR, and its TCRdb copy is limited to in-frame clones, with some not included. Of about 480,000 clones in the sample, approximately 90% are singletons; the top ten hold 1.5% to 2%. The sequenced sample consisted of PBMCs or T cells enriched from blood (not recorded which). These receptors originate from a woman in her 40s who had recovered from COVID-19. CDR3s include the opening cysteine and the closing phenylalanine or tryptophan. The D gene is left open where the match is weak. Size values are once, few and many counts, or a class for expanded clones, and some rows have none.

clone size,D gene,J gene,V gene,CDR3 protein,CDR3 DNA
-,-,TRBJ2-5,TRBV12-3/TRBV12-4,CASSYYGEETQYF,TGTGCCAGCAGCTACTATGGAGAGGAGACCCAGTACTTC
-,-,TRBJ1-5,TRBV7-9,CASSSLGGANQPQHF,TGTGCCAGCAGCTCCCTCGGCGGGGCCAATCAGCCCCAGCATTTT
few,TRBD2,TRBJ2-1,TRBV10-3,CAISERGTSGRLAYNEQFF,TGTGCCATCAGTGAGCGGGGGACTAGCGGGAGATTAGCCTACAATGAGCAGTTCTTC
few,-,TRBJ1-3,TRBV6-5,CASTTGLSSGNTIYF,TGTGCCAGCACAACCGGACTGAGCTCTGGAAACACCATATATTTT
-,-,TRBJ2-6,TRBV15,CATSFGQPTAGANVLTF,TGTGCCACCAGCTTCGGACAGCCTACGGCAGGGGCCAACGTCCTGACTTTC
-,-,TRBJ1-3,TRBV19,CASSISTRSPGNTIYF,TGTGCCAGTAGTATCTCTACCCGGTCGCCCGGAAACACCATATATTTT
-,TRBD1,TRBJ1-6,TRBV27,CASSSRGTGMNSPLHF,TGTGCCAGCAGTTCCCGAGGGACAGGAATGAATTCACCCCTCCACTTT
-,TRBD1,TRBJ1-2,TRBV4-1,CASSQSDRESGYTF,TGCGCCAGCAGCCAATCCGACAGGGAAAGCGGCTACACCTTC
-,-,TRBJ1-1,TRBV10-1,CASSGNRNTEAFF,TGCGCCAGCAGTGGTAACAGAAACACTGAAGCTTTCTTT
-,-,TRBJ1-5,TRBV19,CASSKGLFQPQHF,TGTGCCAGTAGTAAGGGACTGTTTCAGCCCCAGCATTTT
-,TRBD2,TRBJ2-1,TRBV2,CARRSSTSGSLVNEQFF,TGTGCCAGACGCTCCAGTACTAGCGGGAGTTTGGTGAATGAGCAGTTCTTC
-,TRBD1,TRBJ2-1,TRBV24-1,CATSEGQGYRNEQFF,TGTGCCACCAGTGAGGGACAGGGTTATCGCAATGAGCAGTTCTTC
-,-,TRBJ2-2,TRBV7-7,CASSLARNTGELFF,TGTGCTAGCAGCTTAGCCCGGAACACCGGGGAGCTGTTTTTT
-,-,TRBJ1-1,TRBV10-3,CAISESVRSRAFF,TGTGCCATCAGTGAGTCAGTGCGGTCTCGAGCTTTCTTT
-,-,TRBJ2-1,TRBV11-2,CASSRRQYNEQFF,TGTGCCAGCAGCCGGAGACAGTACAATGAGCAGTTCTTC
-,-,TRBJ1-5,TRBV15,CATSRATGIYSNQPQHF,TGTGCCACCAGCAGAGCCACAGGGATCTATAGCAATCAGCCCCAGCATTTT
few,TRBD2,TRBJ2-2,TRBV3-1/TRBV3-2,CASSQHPSGRATGELFF,TGTGCCAGCAGCCAACACCCTAGCGGGAGGGCCACCGGGGAGCTGTTTTTT
-,-,TRBJ1-1,TRBV29-1,CSVEVQGGSEAFF,TGCAGCGTTGAGGTCCAGGGTGGTTCTGAAGCTTTCTTT
-,-,TRBJ1-3,TRBV10-3,CAISESSQVKLGNTIYF,TGTGCCATCAGTGAGTCGAGCCAGGTTAAGTTAGGAAACACCATATATTTT
-,-,TRBJ2-7,TRBV5-4,CASSLAPNYEQYF,TGTGCCAGCAGCTTGGCCCCTAACTACGAGCAGTACTTC
-,-,TRBJ2-1,TRBV5-6,CASSLGGSYNEQFF,TGTGCCAGCAGCTTAGGGGGATCGTACAATGAGCAGTTCTTC
-,-,TRBJ1-1,TRBV30,CAWVGENRDEAFF,TGTGCCTGGGTCGGGGAGAACAGGGATGAAGCTTTCTTT
-,TRBD2,TRBJ2-7,TRBV2,CASSRASGTYEQYF,TGTGCCAGCAGTCGCGCTAGCGGGACCTACGAGCAGTACTTC
-,-,TRBJ1-1,TRBV4-1,CASSQTLTVNTEAFF,TGCGCCAGCAGCCAGACCTTAACAGTGAACACTGAAGCTTTCTTT
-,-,TRBJ2-1,TRBV29-1,CSVAFLATHGDEQFF,TGCAGCGTTGCATTTCTAGCGACTCATGGGGATGAGCAGTTCTTC
-,TRBD2,TRBJ2-1,TRBV27,CASSLAAGTRRVEQFF,TGTGCCAGCAGTTTAGCGGCCGGGACTAGGAGGGTTGAGCAGTTCTTC
-,TRBD1,TRBJ1-2,TRBV4-3,CASSPGGGYYGYTF,TGCGCCAGCAGCCCAGGGGGCGGTTACTATGGCTACACCTTC
-,-,TRBJ2-1,TRBV6-4,CASSVDRGFYNEQFF,TGTGCCAGCAGTGTCGATCGGGGGTTCTACAATGAGCAGTTCTTC
-,TRBD2,TRBJ2-5,TRBV7-8,CASSNPMRLAGETQYF,TGTGCCAGCAGCAACCCTATGCGACTAGCAGGGGAGACCCAGTACTTC
-,TRBD1,TRBJ2-1,TRBV5-4,CASNAGTADINEQFF,TGTGCCAGCAACGCCGGGACAGCAGACATAAATGAGCAGTTCTTC
-,TRBD2,TRBJ2-7,TRBV6-6,CASIPGGGDEQYF,TGTGCCAGCATCCCCGGGGGGGGAGACGAGCAGTACTTC
-,-,TRBJ1-5,TRBV13,CASSLGPRGAGNQPQHF,TGTGCCAGCAGCTTAGGCCCCCGGGGGGCAGGGAATCAGCCCCAGCATTTT
-,TRBD2,TRBJ2-1,TRBV6-5,CASSPGTSDNEQFF,TGTGCCAGCAGTCCCGGGACTAGCGACAATGAGCAGTTCTTC
-,TRBD2,TRBJ2-3,TRBV9,CASSVGGGQAGGSTDTQYF,TGTGCCAGCAGCGTAGGAGGGGGGCAGGCGGGAGGCAGCACAGATACGCAGTATTTT
-,TRBD2,TRBJ2-2,TRBV5-4,CASSLGLAGEVGELFF,TGTGCCAGCAGCTTGGGGCTAGCGGGAGAGGTCGGGGAGCTGTTTTTT
-,-,TRBJ1-1,TRBV3-1/TRBV3-2,CASRRNRAMNTEAFF,TGTGCCAGCAGGCGTAACAGGGCCATGAACACTGAAGCTTTCTTT
once,-,TRBJ1-5,TRBV21-1,CARHPIGGGLVCNQPQHF,TGTGCCAGGCACCCGATTGGGGGGGGCCTGGTATGCAATCAGCCCCAGCATTTT
-,TRBD1,TRBJ2-2,TRBV5-4,CASSPGQENTGELFF,TGTGCCAGCAGCCCCGGACAGGAGAACACCGGGGAGCTGTTTTTT
-,-,TRBJ1-6,TRBV6-5,CASSYSTGGMGSPLHF,TGTGCCAGCAGTTACTCGACCGGGGGGATGGGTTCACCCCTCCACTTT
once,-,TRBJ2-1,TRBV21-1,CASSKYTTSGRWVQFF,TGTGCCAGCAGCAAATATACGACTAGCGGTCGGTGGGTGCAGTTCTTC
-,-,TRBJ1-4,TRBV27,CASSTAAGWAGEKLFF,TGTGCCAGCAGTACGGCCGCGGGTTGGGCTGGTGAAAAACTGTTTTTT
-,-,TRBJ2-1,TRBV11-2,CASSLGVFNNEQFF,TGTGCCAGCAGCTTAGGCGTGTTTAACAATGAGCAGTTCTTC
-,-,TRBJ2-1,TRBV7-9,CASSLAIGAPDEQFF,TGTGCCAGCAGCTTAGCGATTGGGGCGCCGGATGAGCAGTTCTTC
-,TRBD2,TRBJ2-1,TRBV25-1,CATRAGGRVNEQFF,TGTGCCACCCGCGCGGGAGGGAGGGTGAATGAGCAGTTCTTC
few,-,TRBJ1-1,TRBV5-1,CASSLGTVGALVAFF,TGCGCCAGCAGCTTGGGGACTGTTGGAGCCTTAGTAGCTTTCTTT
-,-,TRBJ1-2,TRBV6-5,CASSYSAGDGYTF,TGTGCCAGCAGTTACTCGGCGGGGGACGGCTACACCTTC
-,TRBD2,TRBJ2-3,TRBV5-1,CASSIPGLAADTQYF,TGCGCCAGCAGCATCCCGGGACTAGCGGCAGATACGCAGTATTTT
-,TRBD1,TRBJ1-2,TRBV5-1,CASSWGQGVNYGYTF,TGCGCCAGCAGCTGGGGACAGGGGGTCAACTATGGCTACACCTTC
-,-,TRBJ2-2,TRBV5-1,CASSSQGTGELFF,TGCGCCAGCAGCTCCCAGGGGACCGGGGAGCTGTTTTTT